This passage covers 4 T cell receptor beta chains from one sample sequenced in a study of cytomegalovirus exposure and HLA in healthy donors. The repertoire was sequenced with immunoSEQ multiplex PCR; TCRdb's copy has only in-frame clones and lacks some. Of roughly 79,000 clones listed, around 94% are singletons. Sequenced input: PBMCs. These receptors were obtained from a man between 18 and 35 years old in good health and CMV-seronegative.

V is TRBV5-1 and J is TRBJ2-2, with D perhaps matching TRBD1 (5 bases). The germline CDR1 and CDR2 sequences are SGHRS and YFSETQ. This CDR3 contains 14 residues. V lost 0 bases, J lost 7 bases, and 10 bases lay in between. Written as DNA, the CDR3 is TGCGCCAGCAGCTTGGTCGGCAGGGACGGGGAGCTGTTTTTT. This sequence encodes CASSLVGRDGELFF.

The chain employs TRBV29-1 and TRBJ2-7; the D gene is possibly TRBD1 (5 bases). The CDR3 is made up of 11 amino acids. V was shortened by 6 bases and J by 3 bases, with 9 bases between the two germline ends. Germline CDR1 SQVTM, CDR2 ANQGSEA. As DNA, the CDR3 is TGCAGCGTCTACACAGGCTACGAGCAGTACTTC. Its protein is CSVYTGYEQYF.

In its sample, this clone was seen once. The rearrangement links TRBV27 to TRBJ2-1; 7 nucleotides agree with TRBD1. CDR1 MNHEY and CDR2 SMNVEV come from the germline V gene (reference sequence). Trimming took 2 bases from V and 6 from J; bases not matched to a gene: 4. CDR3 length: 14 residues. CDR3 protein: CASSLLGTVNEQFF. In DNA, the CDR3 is TGTGCCAGCAGTTTACTGGGGACAGTCAATGAGCAGTTCTTC.

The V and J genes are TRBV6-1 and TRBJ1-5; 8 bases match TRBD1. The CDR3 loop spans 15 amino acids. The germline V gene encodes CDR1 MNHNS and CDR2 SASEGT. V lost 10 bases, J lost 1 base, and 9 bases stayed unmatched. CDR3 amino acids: CATSSRQGSNQPQHF. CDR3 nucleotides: TGTGCCACCAGCTCGAGACAGGGGAGCAATCAGCCCCAGCATTTT.